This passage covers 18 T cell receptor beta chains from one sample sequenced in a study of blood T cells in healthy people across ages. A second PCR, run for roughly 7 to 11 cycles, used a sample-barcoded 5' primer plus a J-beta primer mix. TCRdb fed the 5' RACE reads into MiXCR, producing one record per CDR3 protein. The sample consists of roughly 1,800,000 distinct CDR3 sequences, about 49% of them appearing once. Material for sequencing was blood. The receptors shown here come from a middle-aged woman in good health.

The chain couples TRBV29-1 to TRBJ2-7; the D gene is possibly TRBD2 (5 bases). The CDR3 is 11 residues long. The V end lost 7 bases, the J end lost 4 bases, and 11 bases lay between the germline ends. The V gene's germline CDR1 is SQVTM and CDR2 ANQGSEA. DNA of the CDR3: TGCAGCGCCAAGGACTTTTACGAGCAGTACTTC. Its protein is CSAKDFYEQYF.

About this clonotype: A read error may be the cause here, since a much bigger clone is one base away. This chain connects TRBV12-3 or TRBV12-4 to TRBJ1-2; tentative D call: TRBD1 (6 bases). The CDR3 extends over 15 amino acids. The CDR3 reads CAGSKTTGRVDGYTF. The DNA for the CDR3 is TGTGCCGGCAGTAAAACTACAGGGAGGGTTGATGGCTACACCTTC.

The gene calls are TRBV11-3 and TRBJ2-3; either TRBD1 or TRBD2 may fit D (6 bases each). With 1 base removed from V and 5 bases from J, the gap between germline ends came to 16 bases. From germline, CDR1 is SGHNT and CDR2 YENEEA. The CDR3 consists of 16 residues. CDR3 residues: CASSLGGHGAGDTQYF. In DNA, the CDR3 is TGTGCCAGCAGCTTAGGGGGACACGGAGCGGGAGATACGCAGTATTTT.

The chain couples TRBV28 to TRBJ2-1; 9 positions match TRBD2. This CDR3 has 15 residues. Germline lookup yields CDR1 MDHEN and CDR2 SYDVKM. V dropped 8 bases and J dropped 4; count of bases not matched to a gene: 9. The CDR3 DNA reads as TGTGCCAGCGCATCGGCGGGGGGGCGTTACAATGAGCAGTTCTTC. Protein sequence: CASASAGGRYNEQFF. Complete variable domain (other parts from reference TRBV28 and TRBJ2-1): DVKVTQSSRYLVKRTGEKVFLECVQDMDHENMFWYRQDPGLGLRLIYFSYDVKMKEKGDIPEGYSVSREKKERFSLILESASTNQTSMYLCASASAGGRYNEQFFGPGTRLTVL.

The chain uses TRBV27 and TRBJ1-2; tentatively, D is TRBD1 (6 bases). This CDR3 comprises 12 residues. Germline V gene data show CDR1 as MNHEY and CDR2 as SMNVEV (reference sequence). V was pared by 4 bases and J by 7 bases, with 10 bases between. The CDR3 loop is CASSSPGVGYTF. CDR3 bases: TGTGCCAGCAGTTCCCCAGGGGTTGGCTACACCTTC.

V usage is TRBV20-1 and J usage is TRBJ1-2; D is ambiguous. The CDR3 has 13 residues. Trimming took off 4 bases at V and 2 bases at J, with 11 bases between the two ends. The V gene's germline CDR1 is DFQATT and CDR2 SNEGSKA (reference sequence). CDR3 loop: CSAMDQGNYGYTF. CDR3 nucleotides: TGCAGTGCTATGGATCAAGGGAACTATGGCTACACCTTC.

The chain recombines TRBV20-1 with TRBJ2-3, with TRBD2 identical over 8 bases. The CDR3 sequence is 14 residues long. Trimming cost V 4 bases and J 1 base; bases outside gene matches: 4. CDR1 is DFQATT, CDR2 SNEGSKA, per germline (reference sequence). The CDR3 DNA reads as TGCAGTGCTATTCCGACTAGCGGCACAGATACGCAGTATTTT. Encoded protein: CSAIPTSGTDTQYF.

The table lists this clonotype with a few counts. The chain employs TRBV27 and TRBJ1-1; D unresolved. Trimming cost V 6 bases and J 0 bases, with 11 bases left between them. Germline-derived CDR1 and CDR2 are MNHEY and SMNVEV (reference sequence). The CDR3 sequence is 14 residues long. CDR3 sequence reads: CASSHQGLNTEAFF. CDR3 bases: TGTGCCAGCAGCCATCAAGGGCTGAACACTGAAGCTTTCTTT.

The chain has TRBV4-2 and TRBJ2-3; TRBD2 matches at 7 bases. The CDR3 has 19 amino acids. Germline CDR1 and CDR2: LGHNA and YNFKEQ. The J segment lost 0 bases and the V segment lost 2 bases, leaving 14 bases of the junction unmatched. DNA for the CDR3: TGTGCCAGCAGCCAAACCCCGGGACGAGCGGGGTTCAGCACAGATACGCAGTATTTT. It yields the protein CASSQTPGRAGFSTDTQYF.

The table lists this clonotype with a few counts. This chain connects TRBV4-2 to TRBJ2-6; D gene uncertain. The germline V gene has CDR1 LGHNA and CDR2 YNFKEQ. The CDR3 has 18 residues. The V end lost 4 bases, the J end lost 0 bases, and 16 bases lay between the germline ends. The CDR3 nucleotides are TGTGCCAGCAGCCCCGAGGTCTCGACTTTCTCTGGGGCCAACGTCCTGACTTTC. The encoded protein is CASSPEVSTFSGANVLTF.

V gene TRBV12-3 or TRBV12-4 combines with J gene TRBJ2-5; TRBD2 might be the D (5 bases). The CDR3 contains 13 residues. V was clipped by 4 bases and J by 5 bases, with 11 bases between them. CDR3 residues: CASSWLASETQYF. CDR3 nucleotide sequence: TGTGCCAGCAGTTGGCTAGCCAGTGAGACCCAGTACTTC.

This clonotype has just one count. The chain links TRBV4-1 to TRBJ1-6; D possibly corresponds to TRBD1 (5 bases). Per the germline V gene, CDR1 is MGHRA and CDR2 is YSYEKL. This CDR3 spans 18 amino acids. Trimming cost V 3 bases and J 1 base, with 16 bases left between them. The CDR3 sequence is CASSHIHRNRSYNSPLHF. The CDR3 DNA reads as TGCGCCAGCAGCCACATTCACAGAAACAGGTCCTATAATTCACCCCTCCACTTT.

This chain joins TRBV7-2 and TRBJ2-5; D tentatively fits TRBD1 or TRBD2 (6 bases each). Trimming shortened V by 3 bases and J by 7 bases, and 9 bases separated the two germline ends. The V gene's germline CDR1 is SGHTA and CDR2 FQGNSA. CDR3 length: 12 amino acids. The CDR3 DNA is TGTGCCAGCAGCTTGGGGGGCTGGACCCAGTACTTC. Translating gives CASSLGGWTQYF. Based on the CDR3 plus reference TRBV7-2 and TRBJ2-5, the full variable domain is GAGVSQSPSNKVTEKGKDVELRCDPISGHTALYWYRQSLGQGLEFLIYFQGNSAPDKSGLPSDRFSAERTGGSVSTLTIQRTQQEDSAVYLCASSLGGWTQYFGPGTRLLVL.

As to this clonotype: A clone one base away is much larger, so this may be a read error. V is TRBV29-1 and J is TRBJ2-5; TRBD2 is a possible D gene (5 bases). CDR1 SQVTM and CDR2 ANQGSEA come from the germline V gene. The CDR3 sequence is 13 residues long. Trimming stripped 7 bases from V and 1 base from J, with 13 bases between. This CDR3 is CSAPDGVQETQYF. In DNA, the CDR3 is TGCAGCGCCCCTGACGGGGTCCAAGAGACCCAGTACTTC.

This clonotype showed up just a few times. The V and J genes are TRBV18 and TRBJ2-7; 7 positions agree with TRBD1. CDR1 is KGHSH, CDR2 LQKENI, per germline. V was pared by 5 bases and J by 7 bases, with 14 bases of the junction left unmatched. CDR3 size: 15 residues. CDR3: CASSYDRVSYNEQYF. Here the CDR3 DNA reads TGTGCCAGCTCATACGACAGGGTCTCCTACAATGAGCAGTACTTC.

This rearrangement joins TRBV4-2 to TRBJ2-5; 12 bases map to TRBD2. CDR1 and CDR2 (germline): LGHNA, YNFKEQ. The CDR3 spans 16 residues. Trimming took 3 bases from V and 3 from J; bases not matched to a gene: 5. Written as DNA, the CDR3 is TGTGCCAGCAGCCAGACTAGCGGGGGTGTAGAAGAGACCCAGTACTTC. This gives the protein CASSQTSGGVEETQYF.

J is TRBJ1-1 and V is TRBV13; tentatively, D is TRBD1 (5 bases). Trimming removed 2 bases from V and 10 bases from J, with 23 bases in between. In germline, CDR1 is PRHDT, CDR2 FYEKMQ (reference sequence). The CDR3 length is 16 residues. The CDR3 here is CASSLQPRQQTMGAFF. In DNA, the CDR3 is TGTGCCAGCAGCTTACAGCCCAGACAGCAAACTATGGGAGCTTTCTTT.

The CDR3 bases are TGCAGTGCTAGAGAGGTCAGCTTCTACGAGCAGTACTTC. Translated: CSAREVSFYEQYF. This sequence joins TRBV20-1 and TRBJ2-7, with D unclear. The CDR3 sequence is 13 residues long. The germline gives CDR1 DFQATT, CDR2 SNEGSKA (reference sequence). V was pared by 0 bases and J by 3 bases, with 9 bases between.